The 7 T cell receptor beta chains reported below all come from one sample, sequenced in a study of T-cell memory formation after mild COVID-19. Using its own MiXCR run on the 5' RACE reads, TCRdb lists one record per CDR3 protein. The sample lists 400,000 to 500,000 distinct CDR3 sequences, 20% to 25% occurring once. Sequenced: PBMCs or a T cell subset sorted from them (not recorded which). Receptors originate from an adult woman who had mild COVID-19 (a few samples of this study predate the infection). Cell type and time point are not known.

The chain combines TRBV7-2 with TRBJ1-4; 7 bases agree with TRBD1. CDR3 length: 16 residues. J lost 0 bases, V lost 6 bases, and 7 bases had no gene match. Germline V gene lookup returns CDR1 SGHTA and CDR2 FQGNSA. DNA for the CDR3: TGTGCCAGCAGTCGACAGGGTACAGCAACTAATGAAAAACTGTTTTTT. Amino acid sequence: CASSRQGTATNEKLFF.

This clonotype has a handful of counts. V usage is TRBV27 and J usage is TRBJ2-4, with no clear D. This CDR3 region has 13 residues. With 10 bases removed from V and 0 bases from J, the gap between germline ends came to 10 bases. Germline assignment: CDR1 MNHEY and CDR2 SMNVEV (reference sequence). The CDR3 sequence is CANRSLAKNIQYF. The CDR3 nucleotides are TGTGCCAACAGATCACTAGCCAAAAACATTCAGTACTTC.

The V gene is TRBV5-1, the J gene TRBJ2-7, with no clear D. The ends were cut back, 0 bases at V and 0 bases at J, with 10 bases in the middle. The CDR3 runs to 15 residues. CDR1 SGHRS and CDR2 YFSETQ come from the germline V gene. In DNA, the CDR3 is TGCGCCAGCAGCTTGGTGGCCAGATTCTCCTACGAGCAGTACTTC. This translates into CASSLVARFSYEQYF.

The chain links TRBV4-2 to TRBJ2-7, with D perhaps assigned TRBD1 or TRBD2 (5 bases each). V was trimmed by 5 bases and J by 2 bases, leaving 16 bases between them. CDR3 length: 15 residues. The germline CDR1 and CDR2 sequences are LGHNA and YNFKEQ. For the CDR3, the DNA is TGTGCCAGCAGCTCTCCCGGGGCCGGTGCCTACGAGCAGTACTTC. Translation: CASSSPGAGAYEQYF.

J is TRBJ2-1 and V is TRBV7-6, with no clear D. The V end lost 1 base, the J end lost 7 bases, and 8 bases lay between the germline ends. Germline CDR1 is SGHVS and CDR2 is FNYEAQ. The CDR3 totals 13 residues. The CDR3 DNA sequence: TGTGCCAGCAGCTTAGGCCAACGAAATGAGCAGTTCTTC. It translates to CASSLGQRNEQFF.

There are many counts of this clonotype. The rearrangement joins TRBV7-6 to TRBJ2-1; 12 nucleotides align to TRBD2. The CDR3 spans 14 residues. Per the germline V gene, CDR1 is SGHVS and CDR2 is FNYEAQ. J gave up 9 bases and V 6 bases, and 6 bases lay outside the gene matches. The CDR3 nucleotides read TGTGCCAGCAGGCGGACTAGCGGGGTGGGTGAGCAGTTCTTC. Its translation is CASRRTSGVGEQFF.

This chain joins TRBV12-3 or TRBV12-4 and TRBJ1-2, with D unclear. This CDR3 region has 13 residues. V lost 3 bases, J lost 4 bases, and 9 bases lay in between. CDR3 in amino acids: CASSFEAIYGYTF. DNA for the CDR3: TGTGCCAGCAGTTTCGAAGCGATCTATGGCTACACCTTC.